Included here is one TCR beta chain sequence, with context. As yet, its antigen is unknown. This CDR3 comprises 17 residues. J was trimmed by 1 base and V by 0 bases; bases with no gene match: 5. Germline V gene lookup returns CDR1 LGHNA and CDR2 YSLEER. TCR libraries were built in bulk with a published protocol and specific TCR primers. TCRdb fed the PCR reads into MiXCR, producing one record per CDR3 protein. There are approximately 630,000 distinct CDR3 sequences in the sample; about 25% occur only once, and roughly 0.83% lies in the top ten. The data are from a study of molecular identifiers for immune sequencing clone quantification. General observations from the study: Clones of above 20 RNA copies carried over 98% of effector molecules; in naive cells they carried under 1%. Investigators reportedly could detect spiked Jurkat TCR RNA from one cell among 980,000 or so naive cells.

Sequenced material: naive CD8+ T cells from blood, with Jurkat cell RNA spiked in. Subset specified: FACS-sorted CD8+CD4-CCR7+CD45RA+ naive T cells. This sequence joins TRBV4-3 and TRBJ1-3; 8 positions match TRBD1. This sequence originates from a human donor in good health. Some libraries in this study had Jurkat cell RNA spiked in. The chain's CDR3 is CASSQDLTGESGNTIYF. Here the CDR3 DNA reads TGCGCCAGCAGCCAAGATTTGACAGGGGAGTCTGGAAACACCATATATTTT.